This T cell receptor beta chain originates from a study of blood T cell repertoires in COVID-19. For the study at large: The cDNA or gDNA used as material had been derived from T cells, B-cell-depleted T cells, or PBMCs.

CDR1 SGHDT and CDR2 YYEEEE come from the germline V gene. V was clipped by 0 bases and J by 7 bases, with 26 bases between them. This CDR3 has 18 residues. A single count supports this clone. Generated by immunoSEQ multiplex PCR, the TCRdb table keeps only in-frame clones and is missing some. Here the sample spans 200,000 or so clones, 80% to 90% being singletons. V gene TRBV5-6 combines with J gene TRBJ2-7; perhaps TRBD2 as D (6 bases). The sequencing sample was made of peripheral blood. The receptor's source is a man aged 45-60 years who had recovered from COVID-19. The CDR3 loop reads CASSLGSFGSPFYQEQYF. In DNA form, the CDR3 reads TGTGCCAGCAGCTTGGGTTCTTTCGGGAGCCCGTTTTATCAGGAGCAGTACTTC.